One and the same sample provided the 22 T cell receptor beta chains below, sequenced in a study of blood T cell repertoires in COVID-19. The table came from immunoSEQ multiplex PCR; TCRdb's copy has only in-frame clones and leaves some out. The sample consists of roughly 410,000 clones, around 92% of them appearing once. The sample comprised peripheral blood. These receptors were obtained from a man in his forties or fifties with acute or convalescent COVID-19.

The chain has TRBV27 and TRBJ2-3; D ambiguous. V was cut by 5 bases and J by 0 bases, with 12 bases left in between. CDR3 length equals 15 residues. From germline, CDR1 is MNHEY and CDR2 SMNVEV (reference sequence). CDR3: CASSRTETSTDTQYF. In DNA form, the CDR3 reads TGTGCCAGCAGTCGAACCGAAACTAGCACAGATACGCAGTATTTT.

The chain has TRBV27 and TRBJ2-7; D may be TRBD1 (5 bases). The V end lost 0 bases, the J end lost 3 bases, and 9 bases lay between the germline ends. CDR1 and CDR2 (germline): MNHEY, SMNVEV (reference sequence). The CDR3 is 14 residues long. In DNA form, the CDR3 reads TGTGCCAGCAGTTTATCGGCAGGGCGCTACGAGCAGTACTTC. Its protein product is CASSLSAGRYEQYF.

V usage is TRBV6-5 and J usage is TRBJ1-2, with D perhaps matching TRBD1 (6 bases). V gave up 6 bases and J gave up 6 bases, with 11 bases separating them. Germline lookup yields CDR1 MNHEY and CDR2 SVGAGI. This CDR3 is 12 amino acids long. Here the CDR3 DNA reads TGTGCCAGCAGGGCCGAGGGGGATGGCTACACCTTC. Its translation: CASRAEGDGYTF.

The rearrangement links TRBV30 to TRBJ1-1; the D is unclear. The CDR3 is 13 residues long. Germline V lookup: CDR1 GTSNPN, CDR2 SVGIG (reference sequence). Trimming left V 8 bases short and J 0 bases short, with 13 bases between. The CDR3 reads CALTLGLNTEAFF. The CDR3 nucleotides are TGTGCCCTCACCTTGGGCTTGAACACTGAAGCTTTCTTT.

The chain joins TRBV28 to TRBJ2-5; 12 positions match TRBD2. The CDR3 is made up of 17 amino acids. V lost 3 bases to trimming and J lost 6 bases; unmatched junction nucleotides: 11. From germline, CDR1 is MDHEN and CDR2 SYDVKM. The CDR3 loop is CASSFDQTSGRRKTQYF. CDR3 coding DNA: TGTGCCAGCAGTTTTGACCAGACTAGCGGGAGACGAAAGACCCAGTACTTC. The full variable domain, in which reference TRBV28 and TRBJ2-5 provide the parts outside the CDR3, is DVKVTQSSRYLVKRTGEKVFLECVQDMDHENMFWYRQDPGLGLRLIYFSYDVKMKEKGDIPEGYSVSREKKERFSLILESASTNQTSMYLCASSFDQTSGRRKTQYFGPGTRLLVL.

The chain joins TRBV19 to TRBJ2-6, with 8 positions matching TRBD1. Germline assignment: CDR1 LNHDA and CDR2 SQIVND (reference sequence). CDR3 length: 15 residues. The trim removed 10 bases at V and 2 bases at J, leaving 7 bases unmatched. The CDR3 is CATTLTGAGANVLTF. CDR3 in DNA: TGTGCCACTACCCTGACAGGGGCTGGGGCCAACGTCCTGACTTTC.

The V gene is TRBV2, the J gene TRBJ2-5, with 9 nucleotides matching TRBD2. V lost 0 bases and J lost 4; bases outside the gene matches: 6. Germline V CDR1 and CDR2: SNHLY, FYNNEI. The CDR3 contains 16 residues. The CDR3 here is CASSEAPAGGTETQYF. As DNA, the CDR3 is TGTGCCAGCAGTGAAGCCCCAGCGGGAGGTACAGAGACCCAGTACTTC.

This chain links TRBV18 with TRBJ2-1; 8 bases are a match to TRBD1. The CDR3 consists of 15 residues. Germline trimming cut 3 bases from V and 6 bases from J; bases unmatched to any gene: 7. Germline loops: CDR1 KGHSH, CDR2 LQKENI. This chain's CDR3 is CASSPAGGPRNEQFF. The CDR3 DNA reads as TGTGCCAGCTCACCGGCAGGGGGCCCACGCAATGAGCAGTTCTTC.

This chain links TRBV6-2 or TRBV6-3 with TRBJ2-2, with a weak D call TRBD1 (6 bases). Trimming cost V 5 bases and J 5 bases, with 12 bases left between them. Germline assignment: CDR1 MNHEY and CDR2 SVGEGT. This CDR3 region has 14 residues. The CDR3 is CASSLTGLTGELFF. CDR3 nucleotides: TGTGCCAGCAGTCTCACAGGGTTAACCGGGGAGCTGTTTTTT.

This clone was counted once. The V gene is TRBV7-8, the J gene TRBJ2-1, with a possible D match to TRBD1 (6 bases). The CDR3 extends over 15 amino acids. Germline V gives CDR1 SGHVS, CDR2 FQNEAQ. V lost 5 bases and J lost 4, with 15 bases in between. CDR3 nucleotide sequence: TGTGCCAGCAGCCGAACAGGGCCCAGGTACAATGAGCAGTTCTTC. It yields the protein CASSRTGPRYNEQFF.

The rearrangement uses TRBV12-3 or TRBV12-4 and TRBJ2-4; 11 nucleotides agree with TRBD1. Losses at the gene ends were 6 bases for V and 8 bases for J; bases not matched to a gene: 3. This CDR3 contains 13 residues. The CDR3 reads CASRWGQGDIQYF. Written as DNA, the CDR3 is TGTGCCAGCAGATGGGGACAGGGGGACATTCAGTACTTC.

Regarding this clone: A junction end diverges from the germline sequence, so it may reflect a read error. The CDR3 sequence: CASSPNAPETQYF. CDR3 in DNA: TGTGCTAGCAGTCCTAACGCGCCGGAGACCCAGTACTTC. This rearrangement joins TRBV7-7 to TRBJ2-5; no clear D. The CDR3 covers 13 residues. Germline V CDR1 and CDR2: SSHAT, FNYEAQ (reference sequence). The full variable domain, completed using reference TRBV7-7 and TRBJ2-5, is GAGVSQSPRYKVTKRGQDVTLRCDPISSHATLYWYQQALGQGPEFLTYFNYEAQPDKSGLPSDRFSAERPEGSISTLTIQRTEQRDSAMYRCASSPNAPETQYFGPGTRLLVL.

This chain uses TRBV5-1 with TRBJ1-1; D possibly corresponds to TRBD1 (6 bases). Germline-derived CDR1 and CDR2 are SGHRS and YFSETQ. Trimming pared 4 bases from V and 4 bases from J, leaving 17 bases between. The CDR3 contains 15 residues. DNA of the CDR3: TGCGCCAGCAGCCCTGATGGGGGCTATTTCACTGAAGCTTTCTTT. Its translation is CASSPDGGYFTEAFF. Based on the CDR3 plus reference TRBV5-1 and TRBJ1-1, the full variable domain is KAGVTQTPRYLIKTRGQQVTLSCSPISGHRSVSWYQQTPGQGLQFLFEYFSETQRNKGNFPGRFSGRQFSNSRSEMNVSTLELGDSALYLCASSPDGGYFTEAFFGQGTRLTVV.

The CDR3 loop is CASSLGRVWTEAFF. In DNA, the CDR3 is TGTGCCAGCAGCTTAGGCAGGGTATGGACTGAAGCTTTCTTT. The chain couples TRBV7-2 to TRBJ1-1, with TRBD1 as a possible D gene (5 bases). Trimming left V 1 base short and J 5 bases short, with 11 bases between. This CDR3 is built from 14 residues. Per the germline V gene, CDR1 is SGHTA and CDR2 is FQGNSA.

The J gene is TRBJ1-1, the V gene TRBV27; D might be TRBD1 (5 bases). CDR3 length: 15 residues. Germline loops: CDR1 MNHEY, CDR2 SMNVEV (reference sequence). V gave up 5 bases and J gave up 1 base, with 14 bases separating them. CDR3 DNA: TGTGCCAGCAGTACCTTCGGGGGGGGGAACACTGAAGCTTTCTTT. Residues: CASSTFGGGNTEAFF.

The chain has TRBV25-1 and TRBJ2-2, with D possibly TRBD1 on 6 matching bases. Deletions cut 4 bases from V and 5 bases from J, with 20 bases between. Germline V lookup: CDR1 MGHDK, CDR2 SYGVNS. This CDR3 has 17 residues. The CDR3 loop is CASSAQGFLLVTGELFF. The CDR3 DNA follows: TGTGCCAGCAGTGCACAGGGATTCCTACTGGTTACCGGGGAGCTGTTTTTT.

This clone was seen a single time. J is TRBJ2-2 and V is TRBV24-1; D might be TRBD1 (5 bases). Per the germline V gene, CDR1 is KGHDR and CDR2 is SFDVKD. CDR3 size: 16 residues. Trimming took 3 bases from V and 0 from J, leaving 10 bases between them. DNA for the CDR3: TGTGCCACCAGTGATCAGGACAAGACGAACACCGGGGAGCTGTTTTTT. The encoded protein is CATSDQDKTNTGELFF.

This chain links TRBV19 with TRBJ1-1; 9 nucleotides match TRBD1. V lost 3 bases to trimming and J lost 4 bases; unmatched junction nucleotides: 6. Looked up from germline, CDR1 is LNHDA and CDR2 is SQIVND (reference sequence). There are 15 residues in the CDR3. The CDR3 DNA is TGTGCCAGTAGTATCGGACAGGGGTGGGTCACTGAAGCTTTCTTT. Translated, it gives CASSIGQGWVTEAFF.

The genes are TRBV29-1 and TRBJ1-2; TRBD1 agrees at 7 bases. Per germline, CDR1 SQVTM and CDR2 ANQGSEA. The V gene end was trimmed by 1 base and the J gene end by 6 bases; junction bases not matched to a gene: 11. The length of the CDR3 is 15 residues. CDR3 nucleotide sequence: TGCAGCGTTGAAGTTTTCGGGAGGGGGCTGAATGGCTACACCTTC. As protein: CSVEVFGRGLNGYTF.

The chain uses TRBV5-8 and TRBJ2-7, with 10 bases matching TRBD2. The CDR3 totals 14 residues. With 9 bases clipped from V and 4 bases from J, the junction kept 10 bases outside the gene matches. Germline V lookup: CDR1 SGHTS, CDR2 YDEGEE. Written as DNA, the CDR3 is TGTGCCACCGGAAGCGGGAGGGCCCGATACGAGCAGTACTTC. Amino acid sequence: CATGSGRARYEQYF.

The chain uses TRBV11-2 and TRBJ2-7; 8 positions agree with TRBD1. The CDR3 extends over 16 amino acids. Losses at the gene ends were 0 bases for V and 1 base for J; bases not matched to a gene: 5. CDR1 and CDR2 from the germline V gene are SGHAT and FQNNGV. The CDR3 sequence: CASSLESRTGSYEQYF. Written as DNA, the CDR3 is TGTGCCAGCAGCTTAGAGTCTCGGACAGGGTCCTACGAGCAGTACTTC.

This chain links TRBV2 with TRBJ2-3, with 13 bases identical to TRBD2. The CDR3 is 18 amino acids. Losses at the gene ends were 7 bases for V and 1 base for J; bases not matched to a gene: 11. Germline V lookup: CDR1 SNHLY, CDR2 FYNNEI. The CDR3 region has the DNA TGTGCCAGCACAGGAATGGGACTAGCGGGACCCGGCACAGATACGCAGTATTTT. Encoded protein: CASTGMGLAGPGTDTQYF.